This TCR beta chain originates from a study of OX40 agonist ivuxolimab in advanced cancers. Whole-study results and caveats: Doses of 0.1 to 3.0 mg/kg were accompanied by clonal expansion of CD4+ and CD8+ blood T cells by week 6. Normalized expansion of T-cell clones was also low for some nonresponders.

The repertoire was sequenced with immunoSEQ multiplex PCR; TCRdb's copy has only in-frame clones and lacks some. The sample has 15,000 to 20,000 clones, around 80% seen once. This CDR3 spans 17 amino acids. Germline assignment: CDR1 MNHEY and CDR2 SMNVEV (reference sequence). V lost 4 bases and J lost 0, with 16 bases in between. A note on this clone: Its antigen is currently unknown.

The rearrangement uses TRBV27 and TRBJ2-1; D is possibly TRBD1 (6 bases). This TCR was sampled from an adult with an advanced solid tumor such as melanoma, head and neck, liver or kidney cancer. Source: CD4+ or CD8+ T cells sorted from blood, taken in a trial of the OX40 agonist ivuxolimab. The CDR3 sequence: CASSSGAGPSSYNEQFF. The CDR3 DNA sequence: TGTGCCAGCAGTTCAGGGGCGGGCCCTAGCTCCTACAATGAGCAGTTCTTC.